The entry below gives a single TCR beta chain sequence along with its context. Its antigen remains unknown. Treatment of the sample: around 19 received Ad26.COV2.S at low or high dose, single or two shots; about 5 received placebo; per-sample allocation not given. Samples came from day 63 after the first vaccine or placebo injection. The study used a vaccine consisting of an Ad26 vector that expressed Wuhan-strain SARS-CoV-2 spike. This specimen belongs to a study of Ad26.COV2.S vaccination and SARS-CoV-2 variants. Profiled with immunoSEQ multiplex PCR; TCRdb holds only in-frame clones, not every one. The sample holds 360,000 or so clones; over 75% are singletons and the top ten take 3.4%. Looked up from germline, CDR1 is LNHDA and CDR2 is SQIVND (reference sequence). This CDR3 is built from 11 residues. V lost 10 bases and J lost 8; bases outside the gene matches: 7. Study-wide results and limits: Participants given vaccine showed non-spike TCR breadth similar to that of placebo recipients. Vaccinees displayed broader spike-specific TCR repertoires than placebo recipients.

This receptor was identified in a person aged 18-60 years who received the Ad26.COV2.S COVID-19 vaccine or a placebo. The sequencing used peripheral blood, collected in a trial of Ad26.COV2.S vaccine versus placebo. This chain uses TRBV19 with TRBJ1-1; 7 bases are a match to TRBD1. The CDR3 spells CATTRGFEAFF. The CDR3 DNA follows: TGTGCCACGACCAGGGGGTTCGAAGCTTTCTTT.